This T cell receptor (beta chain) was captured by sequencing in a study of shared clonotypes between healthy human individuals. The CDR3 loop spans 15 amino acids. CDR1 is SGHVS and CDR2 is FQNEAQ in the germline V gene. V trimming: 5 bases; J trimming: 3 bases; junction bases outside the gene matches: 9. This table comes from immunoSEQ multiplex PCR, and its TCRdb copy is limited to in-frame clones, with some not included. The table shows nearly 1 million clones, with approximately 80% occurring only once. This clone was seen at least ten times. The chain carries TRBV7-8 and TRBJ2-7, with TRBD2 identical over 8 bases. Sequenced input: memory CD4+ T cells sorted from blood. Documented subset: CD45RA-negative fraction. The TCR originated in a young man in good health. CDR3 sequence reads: CASSERSGSFYEQYF. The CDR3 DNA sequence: TGTGCCAGCAGCGAACGGAGCGGGAGCTTCTACGAGCAGTACTTC. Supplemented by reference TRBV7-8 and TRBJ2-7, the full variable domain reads GAGVSQSPRYKVAKRGQDVALRCDPISGHVSLFWYQQALGQGPEFLTYFQNEAQLDKSGLPSDRFFAERPEGSVSTLKIQRTQQEDSAVYLCASSERSGSFYEQYFGPGTRLTVT.